This T cell receptor (beta chain) is from a study of blood T cell repertoires in COVID-19. Study-level information: Researchers got acute and convalescent COVID-19 samples from the United States, Italy and Spain. Sample material is recorded as cDNA or gDNA derived from T cells, B-cell-depleted T cells, or PBMCs.

The V end was cut by 3 bases, the J end by 4 bases, with 13 bases between. Germline values: CDR1 ENHRY, CDR2 SYGVKD. The CDR3 has 14 residues. This clone was counted at least ten times. Only in-frame clones appear in the TCRdb table, and some are missing; sequencing was by immunoSEQ multiplex PCR. This sample has about 100,000 clones, with 60% to 85% found just once. Sequencing input: peripheral blood. This TCR was sampled from a woman aged 80 or older with active or convalescent COVID-19. The rearrangement joins TRBV10-3 to TRBJ2-7, with D possibly TRBD1 on 6 matching bases. As DNA, the CDR3 is TGTGCCATCAGTGAAAAGACAGGTTGGTACGAGCAGTACTTC. It translates to CAISEKTGWYEQYF.